The source of this TCR beta chain is a study of T-cell reconstitution after alpha-beta-depleted transplantation in children. Notes on the study in general: By one year post-transplant, T-cell counts and diversity largely arose from T cells that were newly produced.

This CDR3 has 12 amino acids. V lost 6 bases to trimming and J lost 6 bases, with 12 bases between them. Germline V gives CDR1 SQVTM, CDR2 ANQGSEA. This clonotype was observed many times. Its cognate antigen is unknown. The authors prepared the TCRbeta library with unique molecular identifiers. TCRdb redid the calling of the PCR reads with MiXCR, one entry per CDR3 protein. This sample carries hundreds of thousands of distinct CDR3 sequences, roughly 25% of them seen once, and the ten largest clones take about 5%. The chain is built from TRBV29-1 and TRBJ2-1; unclear D gene. The specimen was PBMCs, mostly from graft donor cells, collected 360 days after TCRalphabeta/CD19-depleted stem cell transplant. The source of this sequence is a female patient aged 2-10 years who had a stem cell transplant for congenital amegakaryocytic thrombocytopenia, so the T cells may come from the graft donor. CDR3 region: CSVPLGSNEQFF. The CDR3 DNA is TGCAGCGTGCCTCTGGGGTCCAATGAGCAGTTCTTC.